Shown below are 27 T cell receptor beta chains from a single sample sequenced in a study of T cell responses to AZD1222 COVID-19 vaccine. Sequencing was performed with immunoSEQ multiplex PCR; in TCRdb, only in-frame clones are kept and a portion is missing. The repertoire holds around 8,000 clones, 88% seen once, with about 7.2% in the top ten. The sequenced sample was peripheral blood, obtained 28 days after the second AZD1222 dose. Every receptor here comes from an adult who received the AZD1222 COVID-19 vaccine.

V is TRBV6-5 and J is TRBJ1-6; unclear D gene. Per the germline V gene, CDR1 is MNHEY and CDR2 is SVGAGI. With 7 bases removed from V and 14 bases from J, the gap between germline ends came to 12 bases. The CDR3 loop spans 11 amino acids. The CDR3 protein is CASTAGSTLHF. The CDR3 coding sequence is TGTGCCAGCACCGCAGGTTCCACCCTCCACTTT.

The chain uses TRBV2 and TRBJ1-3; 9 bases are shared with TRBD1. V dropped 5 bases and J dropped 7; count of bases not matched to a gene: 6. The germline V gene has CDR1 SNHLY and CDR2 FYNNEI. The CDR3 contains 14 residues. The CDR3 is CASSMTGGENTIYF. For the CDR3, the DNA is TGTGCCAGCAGTATGACAGGGGGTGAGAACACCATATATTTT.

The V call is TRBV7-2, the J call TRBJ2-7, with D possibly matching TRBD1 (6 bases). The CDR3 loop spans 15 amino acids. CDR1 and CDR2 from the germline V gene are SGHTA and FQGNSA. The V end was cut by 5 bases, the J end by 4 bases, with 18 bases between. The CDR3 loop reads CASSVSWGLVYEQYF. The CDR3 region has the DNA TGTGCCAGCAGCGTTAGCTGGGGGCTAGTTTACGAGCAGTACTTC. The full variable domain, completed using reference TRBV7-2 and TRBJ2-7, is GAGVSQSPSNKVTEKGKDVELRCDPISGHTALYWYRQSLGQGLEFLIYFQGNSAPDKSGLPSDRFSAERTGGSVSTLTIQRTQQEDSAVYLCASSVSWGLVYEQYFGPGTRLTVT.

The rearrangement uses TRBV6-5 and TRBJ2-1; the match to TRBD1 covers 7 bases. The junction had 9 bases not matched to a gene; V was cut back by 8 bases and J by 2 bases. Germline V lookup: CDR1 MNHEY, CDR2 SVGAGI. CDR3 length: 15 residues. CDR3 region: CASRSLRGTYNEQFF. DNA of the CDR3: TGTGCCAGCCGTTCCCTCAGGGGGACCTACAATGAGCAGTTCTTC.

DNA for the CDR3: TGCAGCGTCTCTAGCGGGGAAGGCGGGGAGCTGTTTTTT. Protein: CSVSSGEGGELFF. The chain recombines TRBV29-1 with TRBJ2-2; 9 bases match TRBD2. The CDR3 has 13 amino acids. CDR1 and CDR2 from the germline V gene are SQVTM and ANQGSEA. With 6 bases clipped from V and 7 bases from J, the junction kept 6 bases outside the gene matches.

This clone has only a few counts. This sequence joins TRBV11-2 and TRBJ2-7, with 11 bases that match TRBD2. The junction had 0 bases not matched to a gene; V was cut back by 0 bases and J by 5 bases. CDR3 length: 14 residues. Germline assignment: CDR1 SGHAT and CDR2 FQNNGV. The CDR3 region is CASSLELAGDEQYF. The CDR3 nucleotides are TGTGCCAGCAGCTTAGAACTAGCGGGGGACGAGCAGTACTTC.

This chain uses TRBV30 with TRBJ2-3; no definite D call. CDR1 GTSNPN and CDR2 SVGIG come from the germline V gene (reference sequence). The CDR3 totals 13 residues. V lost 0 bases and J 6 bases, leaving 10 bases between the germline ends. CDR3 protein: CAWSVTAGDTQYF. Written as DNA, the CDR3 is TGTGCCTGGAGTGTAACGGCTGGGGATACGCAGTATTTT. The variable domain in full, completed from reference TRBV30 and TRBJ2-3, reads SQTIHQWPATLVQPVGSPLSLECTVEGTSNPNLYWYRQAAGRGLQLLFYSVGIGQISSEVPQNLSASRPQDRQFILSSKKLLLSDSGFYLCAWSVTAGDTQYFGPGTRLTVL.

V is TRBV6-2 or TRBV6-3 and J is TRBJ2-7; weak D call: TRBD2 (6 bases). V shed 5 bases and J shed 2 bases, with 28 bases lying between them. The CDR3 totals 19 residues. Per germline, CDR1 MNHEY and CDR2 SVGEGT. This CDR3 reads CASSLPPTKNSGYPYEQYF. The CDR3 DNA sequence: TGTGCCAGCAGTCTACCCCCCACGAAAAACAGCGGGTATCCCTACGAGCAGTACTTC.

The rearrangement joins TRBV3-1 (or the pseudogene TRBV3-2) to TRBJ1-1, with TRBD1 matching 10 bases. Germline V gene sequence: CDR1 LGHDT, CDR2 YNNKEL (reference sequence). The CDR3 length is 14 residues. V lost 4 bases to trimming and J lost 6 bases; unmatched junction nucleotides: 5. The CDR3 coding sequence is TGTGCCAGCAGCCCCCGAGACAGGGGGCCTGAAGCTTTCTTT. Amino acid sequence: CASSPRDRGPEAFF.

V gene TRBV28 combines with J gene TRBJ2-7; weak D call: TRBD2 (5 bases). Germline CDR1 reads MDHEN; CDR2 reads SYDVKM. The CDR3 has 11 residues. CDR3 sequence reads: CASGSGYEQYF. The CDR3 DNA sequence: TGTGCGTCCGGATCGGGGTACGAGCAGTACTTC. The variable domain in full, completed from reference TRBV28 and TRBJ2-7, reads DVKVTQSSRYLVKRTGEKVFLECVQDMDHENMFWYRQDPGLGLRLIYFSYDVKMKEKGDIPEGYSVSREKKERFSLILESASTNQTSMYLCASGSGYEQYFGPGTRLTVT.

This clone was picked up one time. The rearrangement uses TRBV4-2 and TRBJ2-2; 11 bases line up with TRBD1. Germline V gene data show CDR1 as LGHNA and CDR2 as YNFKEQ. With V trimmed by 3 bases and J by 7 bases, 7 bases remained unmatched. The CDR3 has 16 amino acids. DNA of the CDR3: TGTGCCAGCAGCCAGGTTGGACAGGGGGCAGACGGGGAGCTGTTTTTT. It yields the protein CASSQVGQGADGELFF.

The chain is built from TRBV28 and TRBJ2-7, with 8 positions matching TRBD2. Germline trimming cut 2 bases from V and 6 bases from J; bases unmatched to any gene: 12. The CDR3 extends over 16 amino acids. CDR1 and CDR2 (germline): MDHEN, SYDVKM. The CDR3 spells CASSLRPLRGEAEQYF. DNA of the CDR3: TGTGCCAGCAGTTTAAGACCCCTGCGGGGGGAGGCCGAGCAGTACTTC.

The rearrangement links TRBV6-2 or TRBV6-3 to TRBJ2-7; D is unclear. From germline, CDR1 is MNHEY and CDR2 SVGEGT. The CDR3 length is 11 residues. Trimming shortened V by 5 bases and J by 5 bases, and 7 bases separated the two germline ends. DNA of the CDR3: TGTGCCAGCAGTGTAGGGAACGAGCAGTACTTC. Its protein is CASSVGNEQYF.

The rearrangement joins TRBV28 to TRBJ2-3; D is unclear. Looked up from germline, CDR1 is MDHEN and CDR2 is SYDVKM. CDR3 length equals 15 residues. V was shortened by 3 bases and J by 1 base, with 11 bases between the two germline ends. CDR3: CASSFLNQGTDTQYF. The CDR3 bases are TGTGCCAGCAGTTTTCTAAATCAAGGCACAGATACGCAGTATTTT.

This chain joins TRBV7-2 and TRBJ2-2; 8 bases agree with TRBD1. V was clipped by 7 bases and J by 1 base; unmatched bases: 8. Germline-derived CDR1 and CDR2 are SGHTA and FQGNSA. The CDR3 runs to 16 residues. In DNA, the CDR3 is TGTGCCAGCACCCCACCCGGGACAGGGAACACCGGGGAGCTGTTTTTT. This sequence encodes CASTPPGTGNTGELFF.

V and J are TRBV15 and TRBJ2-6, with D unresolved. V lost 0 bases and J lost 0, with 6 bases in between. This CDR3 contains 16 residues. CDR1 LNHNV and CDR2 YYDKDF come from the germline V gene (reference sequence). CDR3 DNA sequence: TGTGCCACCAGCAGAGATCCAGTCTCTGGGGCCAACGTCCTGACTTTC. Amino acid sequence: CATSRDPVSGANVLTF.

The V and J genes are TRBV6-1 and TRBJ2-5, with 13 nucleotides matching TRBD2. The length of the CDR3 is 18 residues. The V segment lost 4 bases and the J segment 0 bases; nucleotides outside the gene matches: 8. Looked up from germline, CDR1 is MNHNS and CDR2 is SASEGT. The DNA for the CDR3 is TGTGCCAGCAGTGTGGAGGGACTAGCGGGACAGTACCAAGAGACCCAGTACTTC. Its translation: CASSVEGLAGQYQETQYF.

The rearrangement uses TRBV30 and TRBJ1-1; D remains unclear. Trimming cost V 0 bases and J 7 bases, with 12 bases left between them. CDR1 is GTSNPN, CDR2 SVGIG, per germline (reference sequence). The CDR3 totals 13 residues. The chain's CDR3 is CAWSVLSGSEAFF. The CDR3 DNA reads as TGTGCCTGGAGTGTACTATCGGGGAGTGAAGCTTTCTTT. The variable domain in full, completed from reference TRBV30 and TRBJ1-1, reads SQTIHQWPATLVQPVGSPLSLECTVEGTSNPNLYWYRQAAGRGLQLLFYSVGIGQISSEVPQNLSASRPQDRQFILSSKKLLLSDSGFYLCAWSVLSGSEAFFGQGTRLTVV.

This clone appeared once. In DNA, the CDR3 is TGTGCCAGCAGTTCCAACGGTCCTGAAGCTTTCTTT. It translates to CASSSNGPEAFF. The chain uses TRBV6-5 and TRBJ1-1; D remains unclear. The CDR3 is 12 residues long. The V and J ends lost 4 bases and 6 bases respectively, with 9 bases between them. Germline V gene sequence: CDR1 MNHEY, CDR2 SVGAGI.

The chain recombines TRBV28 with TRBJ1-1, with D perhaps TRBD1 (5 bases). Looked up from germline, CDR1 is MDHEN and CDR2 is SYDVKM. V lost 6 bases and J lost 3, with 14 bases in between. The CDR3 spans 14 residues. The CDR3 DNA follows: TGTGCCAGCAGGAGGGGCCCCGGGGACACTGAAGCTTTCTTT. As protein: CASRRGPGDTEAFF.

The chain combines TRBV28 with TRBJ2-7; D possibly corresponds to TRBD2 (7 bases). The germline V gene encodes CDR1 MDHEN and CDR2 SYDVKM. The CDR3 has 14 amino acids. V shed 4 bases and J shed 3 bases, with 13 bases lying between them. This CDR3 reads CASSSPGGHYEQYF. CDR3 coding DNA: TGTGCCAGCAGTTCTCCGGGGGGACACTACGAGCAGTACTTC.

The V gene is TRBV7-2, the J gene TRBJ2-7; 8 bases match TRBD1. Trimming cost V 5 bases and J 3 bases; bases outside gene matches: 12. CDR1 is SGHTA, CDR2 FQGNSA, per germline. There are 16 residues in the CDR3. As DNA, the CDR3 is TGTGCCAGCAGCCAGACTTTGACAGGGGTCGGCTACGAGCAGTACTTC. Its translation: CASSQTLTGVGYEQYF.

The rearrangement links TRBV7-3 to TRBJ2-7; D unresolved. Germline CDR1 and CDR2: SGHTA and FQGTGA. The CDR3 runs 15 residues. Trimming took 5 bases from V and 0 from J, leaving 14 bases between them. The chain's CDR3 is CASSRSGGSSYEQYF. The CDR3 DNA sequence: TGTGCCAGCAGCCGTTCGGGCGGCAGCTCCTACGAGCAGTACTTC.

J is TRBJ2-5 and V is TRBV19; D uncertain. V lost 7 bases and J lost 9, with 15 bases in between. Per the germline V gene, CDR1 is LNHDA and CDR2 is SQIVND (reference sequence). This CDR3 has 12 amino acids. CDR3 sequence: CASNTRPGPQYF. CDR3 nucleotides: TGTGCCAGTAACACCCGCCCCGGGCCCCAGTACTTC.

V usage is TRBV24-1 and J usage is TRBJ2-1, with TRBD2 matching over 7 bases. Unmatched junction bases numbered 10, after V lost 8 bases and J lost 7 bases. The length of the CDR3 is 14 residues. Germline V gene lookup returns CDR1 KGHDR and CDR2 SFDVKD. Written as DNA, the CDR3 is TGTGCCACCATGCCCGGACTAGATCCTAATGAGCAGTTCTTC. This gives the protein CATMPGLDPNEQFF.

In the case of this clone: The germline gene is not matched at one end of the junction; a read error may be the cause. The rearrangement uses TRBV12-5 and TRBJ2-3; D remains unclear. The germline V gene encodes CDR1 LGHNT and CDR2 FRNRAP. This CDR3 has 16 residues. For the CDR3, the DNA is TGTGCTAGTGGTTCATCGATCGGAAATAATTCGCCCCTAAAGGATTTT. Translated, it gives CASGSSIGNNSPLKDF.

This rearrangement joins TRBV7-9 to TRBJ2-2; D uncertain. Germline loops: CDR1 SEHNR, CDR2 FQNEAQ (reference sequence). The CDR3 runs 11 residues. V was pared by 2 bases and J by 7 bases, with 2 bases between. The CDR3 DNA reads TGTGCCAGCAGCTTAATCGGGGAGCTGTTTTTT. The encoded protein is CASSLIGELFF.